This TCR beta chain was captured by sequencing in a study of human T cells and chemical hapten exposure. As to this clonotype: A much larger clone differs by one base, so this may be a read error.

Time point in this sample: pre-sensitization, week 0. Specified treatment: therapeutic diphenylcyclopropenone sensitization with weekly scalp DPC. Donors were 18 to 70-year-old alopecia patients suitable for DPC. Original handling: Across samples, TCR counts had a median of around 100,000 and ranged from roughly 23,224 to 750,000. TCRdb reprocessed the RACE reads via MiXCR and lists one record per CDR3 protein. The V and J calls here are based on TCRdb, not the publication. This table holds 350,000 to 450,000 distinct CDR3 sequences, roughly 5% found once. This TCR was sampled from a woman between 45 and 60 years old with alopecia areata. Some clones in this sample may be carry-over from other donors' samples. The starting material was whole blood, obtained in connection with sensitization to the hapten diphenylcyclopropenone (DPC).

The CDR3: CASSLTGTTDTQCF. DNA of the CDR3: TGTGCCAGCAGCCTGACAGGGACCACAGATACGCAGTGTTTT. The chain couples TRBV28 to TRBJ2-3; 7 bases line up with TRBD1. From germline, CDR1 is MDHEN and CDR2 SYDVKM. This CDR3 has 14 residues.